The subject of this entry is one T cell receptor beta chain. Its antigen is undetermined. MiXCR, applied by TCRdb to the 5' RACE reads, yields one record per CDR3 protein. The table includes about 530,000 distinct CDR3 sequences, about a fifth detected once. This entry is derived from a study of identical twins. The study, taken as a whole, reports: Models underestimated out-of-frame TCR alpha sharing in monozygotic twins. Fewer insertions were carried by abundant cord blood beta clonotypes, but none was seen in memory repertoires. Twin pairs had excess sharing that was weaker in beta out-of-frame sequences. Out-of-frame alpha sequences shared between twins exhibited an excess of low generation probability.

The CDR3 length is 14 residues. Trimming left V 3 bases short and J 8 bases short, with 16 bases between. CDR1 and CDR2 from the germline V gene are KGHSH and LQKENI. The sample was also linked to a second study, of yellow fever vaccine responses in identical twins.

The sequence was collected from a woman aged 18-35 years in good health. The chain recombines TRBV18 with TRBJ1-1; no clear D gene. Sequenced: CD4+ T cells sorted from blood. The CDR3 DNA follows: TGTGCCAGCTCACCCCCGACGGTAACAGACGAAGCTTTCTTT. Residues: CASSPPTVTDEAFF.